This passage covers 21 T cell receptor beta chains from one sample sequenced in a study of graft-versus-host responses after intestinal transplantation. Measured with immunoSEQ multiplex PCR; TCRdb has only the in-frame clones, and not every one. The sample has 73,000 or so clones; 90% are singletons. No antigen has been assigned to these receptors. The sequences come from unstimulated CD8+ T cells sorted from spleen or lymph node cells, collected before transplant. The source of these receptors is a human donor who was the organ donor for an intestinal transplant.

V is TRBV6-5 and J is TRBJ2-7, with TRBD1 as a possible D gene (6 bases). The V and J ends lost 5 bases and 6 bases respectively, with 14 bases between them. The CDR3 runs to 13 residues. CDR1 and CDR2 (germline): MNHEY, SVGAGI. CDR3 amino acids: CASSEGGVVEQYV. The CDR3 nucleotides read TGTGCCAGCAGTGAAGGGGGTGTAGTCGAGCAGTACGTC.

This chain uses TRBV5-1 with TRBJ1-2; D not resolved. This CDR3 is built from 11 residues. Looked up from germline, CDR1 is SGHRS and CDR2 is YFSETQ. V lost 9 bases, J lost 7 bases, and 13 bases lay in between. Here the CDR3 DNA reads TGCGCCACCATGACCGGGTCTGGCTACACCTTC. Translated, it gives CATMTGSGYTF.

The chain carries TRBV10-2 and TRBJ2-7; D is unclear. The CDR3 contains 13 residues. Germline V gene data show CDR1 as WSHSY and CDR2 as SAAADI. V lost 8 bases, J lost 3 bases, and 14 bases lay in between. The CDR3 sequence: CASAIDGNYEQYV. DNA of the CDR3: TGCGCCAGCGCAATTGACGGCAACTACGAGCAGTACGTC.

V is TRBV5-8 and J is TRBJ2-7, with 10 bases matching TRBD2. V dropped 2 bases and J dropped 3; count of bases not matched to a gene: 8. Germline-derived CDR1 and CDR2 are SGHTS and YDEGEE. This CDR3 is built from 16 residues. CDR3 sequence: CASSFGSGGDLYEQYV. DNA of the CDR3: TGTGCCAGCAGCTTTGGGAGCGGGGGGGACCTCTACGAGCAGTACGTC.

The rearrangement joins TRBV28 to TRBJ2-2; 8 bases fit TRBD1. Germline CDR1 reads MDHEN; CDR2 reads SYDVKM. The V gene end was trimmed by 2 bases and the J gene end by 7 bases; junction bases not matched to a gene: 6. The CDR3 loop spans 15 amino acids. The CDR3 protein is CASSLAGGGNGELFF. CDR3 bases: TGTGCCAGCAGTTTAGCAGGGGGCGGAAACGGGGAGCTGTTTTTT.

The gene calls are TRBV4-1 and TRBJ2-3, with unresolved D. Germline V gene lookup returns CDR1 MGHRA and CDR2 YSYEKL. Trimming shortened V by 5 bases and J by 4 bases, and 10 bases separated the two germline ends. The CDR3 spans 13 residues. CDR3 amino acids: CASSKNSPDTQYF. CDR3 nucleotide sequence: TGCGCCAGCAGCAAGAATAGCCCAGATACGCAGTATTTT.

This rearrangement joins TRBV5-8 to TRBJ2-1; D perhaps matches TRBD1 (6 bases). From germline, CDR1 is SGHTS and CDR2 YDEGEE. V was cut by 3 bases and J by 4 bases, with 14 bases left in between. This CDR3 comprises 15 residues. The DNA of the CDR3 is TGTGCCAGCAGCTGGTCGACAGGCCGGTACAATGAGCAGTTCTTC. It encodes CASSWSTGRYNEQFF. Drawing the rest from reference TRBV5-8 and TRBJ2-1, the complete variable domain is EAGVTQSPTHLIKTRGQQATLRCSPISGHTSVYWYQQALGLGLQFLLWYDEGEERNRGNFPPRFSGRQFPNYSSELNVNALELEDSALYLCASSWSTGRYNEQFFGPGTRLTVL.

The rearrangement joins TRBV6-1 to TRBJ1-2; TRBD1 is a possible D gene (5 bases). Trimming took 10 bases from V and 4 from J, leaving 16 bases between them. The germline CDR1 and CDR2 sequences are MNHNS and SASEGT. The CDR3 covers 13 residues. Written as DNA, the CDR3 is TGTGCCACCACTCAGACAGCCACCTATGGCTACACCTTC. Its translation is CATTQTATYGYTF.

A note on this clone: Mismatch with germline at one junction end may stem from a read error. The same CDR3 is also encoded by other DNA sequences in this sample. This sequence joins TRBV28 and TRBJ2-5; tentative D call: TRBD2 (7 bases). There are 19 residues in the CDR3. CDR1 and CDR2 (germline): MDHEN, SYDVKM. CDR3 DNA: TGTGCCAGCAGTTTGACGGTCGCGGGGGCGACCTGGTACCAGGAGACCCAGTACTTC. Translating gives CASSLTVAGATWYQETQYF.

The CDR3 is CASSDWSTNSPLHF. The CDR3 DNA follows: TGTGCCAGCAGTGACTGGAGTACGAATTCACCCCTCCACTTT. V gene TRBV6-4 combines with J gene TRBJ1-6; D not certain. Germline V gene sequence: CDR1 MRHNA, CDR2 SNTAGT. CDR3 length: 14 residues. V dropped 1 base and J dropped 7 bases, with 8 bases sitting between them.

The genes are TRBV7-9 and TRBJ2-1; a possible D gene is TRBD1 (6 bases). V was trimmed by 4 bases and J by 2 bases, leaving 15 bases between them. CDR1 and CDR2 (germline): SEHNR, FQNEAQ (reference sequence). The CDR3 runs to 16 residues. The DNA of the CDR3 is TGTGCCAGCAGCTGGAACAGGGAAATTGCCTACAATGAGCAGTTCTTC. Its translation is CASSWNREIAYNEQFF. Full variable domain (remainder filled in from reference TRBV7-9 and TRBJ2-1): DTGVSQNPRHKITKRGQNVTFRCDPISEHNRLYWYRQTLGQGPEFLTYFQNEAQLEKSRLLSDRFSAERPKGSFSTLEIQRTEQGDSAMYLCASSWNREIAYNEQFFGPGTRLTVL.

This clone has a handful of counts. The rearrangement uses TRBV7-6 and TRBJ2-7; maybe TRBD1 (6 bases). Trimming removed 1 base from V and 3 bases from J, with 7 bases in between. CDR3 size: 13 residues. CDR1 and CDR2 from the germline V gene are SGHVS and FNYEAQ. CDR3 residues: CASSLVGGYEQYV. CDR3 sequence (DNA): TGTGCCAGCAGCTTAGTAGGGGGCTACGAGCAGTACGTC.

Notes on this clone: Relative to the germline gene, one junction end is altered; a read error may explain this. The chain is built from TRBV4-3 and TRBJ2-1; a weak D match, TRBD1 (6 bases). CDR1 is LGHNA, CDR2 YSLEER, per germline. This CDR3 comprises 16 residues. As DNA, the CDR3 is TGCGCCAGCAGCCAAGTTTTACAGGGTTCCTTCAATGAGCAGTTCTTC. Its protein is CASSQVLQGSFNEQFF.

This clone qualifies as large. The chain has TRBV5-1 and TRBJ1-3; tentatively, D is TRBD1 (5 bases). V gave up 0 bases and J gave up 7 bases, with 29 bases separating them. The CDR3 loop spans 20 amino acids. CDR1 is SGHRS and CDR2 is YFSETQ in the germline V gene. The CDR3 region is CASSLASVRDGLRSGNTIYF. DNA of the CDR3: TGCGCCAGCAGCTTGGCCTCAGTCAGGGACGGACTTCGCAGCGGGAACACCATATATTTT.

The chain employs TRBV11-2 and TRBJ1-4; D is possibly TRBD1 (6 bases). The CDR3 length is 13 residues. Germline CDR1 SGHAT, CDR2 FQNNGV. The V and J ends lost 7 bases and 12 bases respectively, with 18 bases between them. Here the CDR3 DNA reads TGTGCCAGCACCCCAGAGGGGGTATCTGAACTGTTTTTT. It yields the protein CASTPEGVSELFF.

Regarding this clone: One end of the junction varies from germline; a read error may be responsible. For the CDR3, the DNA is TGTGCCAGCAGTCCCGACTACGATGAGCAGTTCTTC. Its protein product is CASSPDYDEQFF. The chain joins TRBV27 to TRBJ2-1; possible D gene TRBD2, 5 bases. The CDR3 consists of 12 residues. Germline V lookup: CDR1 MNHEY, CDR2 SMNVEV (reference sequence).

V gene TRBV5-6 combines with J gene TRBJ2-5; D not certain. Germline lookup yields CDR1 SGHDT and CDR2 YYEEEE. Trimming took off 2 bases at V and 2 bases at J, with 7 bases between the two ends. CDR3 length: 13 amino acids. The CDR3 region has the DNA TGTGCCAGCAGCTTTTCAGTACAAGAGACCCAGTACTTC. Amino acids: CASSFSVQETQYF.

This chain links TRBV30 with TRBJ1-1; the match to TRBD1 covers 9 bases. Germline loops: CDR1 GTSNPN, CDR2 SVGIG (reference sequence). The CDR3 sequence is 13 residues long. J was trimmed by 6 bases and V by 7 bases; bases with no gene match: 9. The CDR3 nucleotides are TGTGCCTACGGACAGGGGTTTATCTCTGAAGCTTTCTTT. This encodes CAYGQGFISEAFF.

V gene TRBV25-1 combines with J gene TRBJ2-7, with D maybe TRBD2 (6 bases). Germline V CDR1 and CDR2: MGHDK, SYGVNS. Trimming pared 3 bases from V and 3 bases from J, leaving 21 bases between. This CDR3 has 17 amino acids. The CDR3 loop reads CASSENVRGKTVYEQYV. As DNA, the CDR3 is TGTGCCAGCAGTGAGAACGTTCGGGGGAAGACGGTCTACGAGCAGTACGTC.

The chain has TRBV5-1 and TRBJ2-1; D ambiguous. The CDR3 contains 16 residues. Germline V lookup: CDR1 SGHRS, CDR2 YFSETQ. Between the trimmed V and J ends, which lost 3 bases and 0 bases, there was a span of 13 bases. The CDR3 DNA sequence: TGCGCCAGCAGCTCCGGCCCCACGGGCTCCTACAATGAGCAGTTCTTC. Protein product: CASSSGPTGSYNEQFF.

CDR3 region: CASSPEGEGESYEQYV. Here the CDR3 DNA reads TGTGCCAGCTCACCAGAAGGGGAGGGCGAATCCTACGAGCAGTACGTC. This rearrangement joins TRBV18 to TRBJ2-7; 7 positions match TRBD2. V shed 2 bases, J shed 1 base, and the junction held 8 bases outside the gene matches. CDR1 is KGHSH and CDR2 is LQKENI in the germline V gene. This CDR3 comprises 16 residues.